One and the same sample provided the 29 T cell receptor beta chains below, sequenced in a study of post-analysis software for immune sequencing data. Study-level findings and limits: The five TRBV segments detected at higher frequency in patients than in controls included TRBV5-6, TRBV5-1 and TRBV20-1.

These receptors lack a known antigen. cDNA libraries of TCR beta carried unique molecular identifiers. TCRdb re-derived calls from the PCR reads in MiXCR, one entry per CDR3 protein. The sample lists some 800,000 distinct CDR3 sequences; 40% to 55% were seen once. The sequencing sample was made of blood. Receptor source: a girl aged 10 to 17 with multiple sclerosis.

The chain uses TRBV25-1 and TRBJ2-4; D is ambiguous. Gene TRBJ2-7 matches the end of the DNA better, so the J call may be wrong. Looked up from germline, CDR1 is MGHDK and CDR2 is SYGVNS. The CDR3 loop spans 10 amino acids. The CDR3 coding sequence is TGTGCCAGCGGGCTCTACGAGCAGTACTTC. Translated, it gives CASGLYEQYF.

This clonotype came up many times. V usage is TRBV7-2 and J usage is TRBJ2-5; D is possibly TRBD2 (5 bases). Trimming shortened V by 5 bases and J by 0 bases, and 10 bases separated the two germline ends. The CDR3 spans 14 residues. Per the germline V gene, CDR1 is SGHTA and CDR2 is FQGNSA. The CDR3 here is CASSPGLYQETQYF. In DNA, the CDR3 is TGTGCCAGCAGCCCCGGACTGTACCAAGAGACCCAGTACTTC.

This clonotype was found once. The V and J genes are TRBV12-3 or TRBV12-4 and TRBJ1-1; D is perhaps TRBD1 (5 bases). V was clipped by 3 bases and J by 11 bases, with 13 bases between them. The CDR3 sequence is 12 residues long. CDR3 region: CASSLLVGEAFF. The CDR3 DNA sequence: TGTGCCAGCAGTTTGTTGGTAGGGGAGGCTTTCTTT.

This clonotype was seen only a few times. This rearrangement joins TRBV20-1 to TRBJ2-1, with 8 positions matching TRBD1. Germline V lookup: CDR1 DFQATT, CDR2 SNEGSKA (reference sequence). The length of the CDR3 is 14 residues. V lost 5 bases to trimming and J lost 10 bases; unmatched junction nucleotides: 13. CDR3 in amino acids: CSAPAGGSLTEQFF. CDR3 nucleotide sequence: TGCAGTGCTCCGGCAGGGGGCTCTCTCACCGAGCAGTTCTTC.

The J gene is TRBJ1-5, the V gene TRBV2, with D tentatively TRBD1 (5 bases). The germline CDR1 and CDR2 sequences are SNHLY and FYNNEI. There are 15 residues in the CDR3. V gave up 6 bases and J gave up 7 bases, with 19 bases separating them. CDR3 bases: TGTGCCAGCAGCCGACAAGAGGGGCCGGGGCAGCCCCAGCATTTT. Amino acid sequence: CASSRQEGPGQPQHF.

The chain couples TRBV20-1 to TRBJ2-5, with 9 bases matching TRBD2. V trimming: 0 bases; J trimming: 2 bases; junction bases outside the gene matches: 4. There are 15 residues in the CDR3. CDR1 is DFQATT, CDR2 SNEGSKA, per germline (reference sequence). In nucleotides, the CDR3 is TGCAGTGCTAGAGAATTAGCGGGAGAACAAGAGACCCAGTACTTC. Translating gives CSARELAGEQETQYF.

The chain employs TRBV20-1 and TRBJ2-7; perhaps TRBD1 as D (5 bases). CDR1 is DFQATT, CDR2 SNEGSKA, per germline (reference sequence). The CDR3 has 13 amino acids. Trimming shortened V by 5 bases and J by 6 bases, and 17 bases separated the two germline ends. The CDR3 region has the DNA TGCAGTGCTGCGTCAACAGGTCCGGGCGAGCAGTACTTC. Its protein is CSAASTGPGEQYF.

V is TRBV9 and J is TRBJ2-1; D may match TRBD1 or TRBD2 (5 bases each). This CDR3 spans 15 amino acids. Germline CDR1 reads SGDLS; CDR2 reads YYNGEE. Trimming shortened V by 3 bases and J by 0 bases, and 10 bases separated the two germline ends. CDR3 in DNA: TGTGCCAGCAGCGGGGACGCTCCCTCCTACAATGAGCAGTTCTTC. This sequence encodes CASSGDAPSYNEQFF.

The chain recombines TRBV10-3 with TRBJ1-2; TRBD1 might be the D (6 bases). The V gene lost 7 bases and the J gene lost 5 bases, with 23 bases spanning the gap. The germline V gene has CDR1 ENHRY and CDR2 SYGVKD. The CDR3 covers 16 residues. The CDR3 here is CAIMSFSGDAGYGYTF. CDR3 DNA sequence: TGTGCCATCATGTCATTCTCAGGGGATGCCGGTTATGGCTACACCTTC.

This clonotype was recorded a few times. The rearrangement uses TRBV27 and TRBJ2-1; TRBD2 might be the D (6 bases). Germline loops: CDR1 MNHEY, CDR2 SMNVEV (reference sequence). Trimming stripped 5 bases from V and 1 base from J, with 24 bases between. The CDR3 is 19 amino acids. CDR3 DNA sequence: TGTGCCAGCAGTCCCACCCGGAGGGCGGGTGGTTATTCCTACAATGAGCAGTTCTTC. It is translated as CASSPTRRAGGYSYNEQFF.

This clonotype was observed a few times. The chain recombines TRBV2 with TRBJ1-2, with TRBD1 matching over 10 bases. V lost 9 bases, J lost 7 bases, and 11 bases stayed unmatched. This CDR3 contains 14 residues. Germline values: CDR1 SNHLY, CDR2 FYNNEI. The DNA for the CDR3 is TGTGCCAGGGCGACAGGGGGCTATGAAAGTGGCTACACCTTC. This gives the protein CARATGGYESGYTF.

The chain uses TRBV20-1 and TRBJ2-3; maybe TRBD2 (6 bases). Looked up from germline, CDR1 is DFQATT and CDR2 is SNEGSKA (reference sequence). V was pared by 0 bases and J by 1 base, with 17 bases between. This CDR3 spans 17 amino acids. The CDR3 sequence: CSARDRSGRKGTDTQYF. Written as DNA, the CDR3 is TGCAGTGCTAGAGATAGGAGTGGGAGGAAGGGCACAGATACGCAGTATTTT.

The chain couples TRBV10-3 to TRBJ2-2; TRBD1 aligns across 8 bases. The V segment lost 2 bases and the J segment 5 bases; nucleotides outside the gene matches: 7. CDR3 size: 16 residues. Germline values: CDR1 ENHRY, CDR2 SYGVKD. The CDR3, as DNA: TGTGCCATCAGTGAGGGACAGGGACGGCGGACCGGGGAGCTGTTTTTT. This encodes CAISEGQGRRTGELFF.

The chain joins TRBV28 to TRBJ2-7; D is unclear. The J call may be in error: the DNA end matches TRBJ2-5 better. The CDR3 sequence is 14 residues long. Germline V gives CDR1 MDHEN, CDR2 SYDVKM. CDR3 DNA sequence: TGTGCCAGCAGTTTAGAGTCCCCCGGAGAGACCCAGTACTTC. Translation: CASSLESPGETQYF.

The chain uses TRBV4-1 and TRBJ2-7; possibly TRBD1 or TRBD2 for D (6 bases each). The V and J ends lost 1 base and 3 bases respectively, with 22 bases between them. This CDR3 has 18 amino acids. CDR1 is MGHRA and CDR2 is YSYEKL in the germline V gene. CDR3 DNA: TGCGCCAGCAGCCAAGTCGGGGGCGGGGAGGTTGAATTCTACGAGCAGTACTTC. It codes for CASSQVGGGEVEFYEQYF.

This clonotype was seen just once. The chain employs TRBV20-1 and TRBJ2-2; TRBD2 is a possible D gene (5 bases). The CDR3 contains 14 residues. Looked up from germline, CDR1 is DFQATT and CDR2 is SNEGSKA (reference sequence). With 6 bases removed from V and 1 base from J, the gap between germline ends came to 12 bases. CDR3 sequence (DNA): TGCAGTGCCGACCGCAGCGGGAACACCGGGGAGCTGTTTTTT. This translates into CSADRSGNTGELFF.

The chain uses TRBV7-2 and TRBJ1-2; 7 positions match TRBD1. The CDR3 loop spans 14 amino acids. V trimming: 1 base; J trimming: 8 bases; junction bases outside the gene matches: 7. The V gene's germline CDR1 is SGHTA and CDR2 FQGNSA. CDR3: CASSLGGTARGYTF. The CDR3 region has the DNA TGTGCCAGCAGCTTAGGGGGGACAGCAAGGGGCTACACCTTC.

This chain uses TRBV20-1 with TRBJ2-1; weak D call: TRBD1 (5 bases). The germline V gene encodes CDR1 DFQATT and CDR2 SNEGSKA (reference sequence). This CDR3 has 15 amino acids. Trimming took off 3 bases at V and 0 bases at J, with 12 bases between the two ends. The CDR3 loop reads CSARGLRSSYNEQFF. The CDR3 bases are TGCAGTGCTAGGGGGCTTAGGAGCTCCTACAATGAGCAGTTCTTC.

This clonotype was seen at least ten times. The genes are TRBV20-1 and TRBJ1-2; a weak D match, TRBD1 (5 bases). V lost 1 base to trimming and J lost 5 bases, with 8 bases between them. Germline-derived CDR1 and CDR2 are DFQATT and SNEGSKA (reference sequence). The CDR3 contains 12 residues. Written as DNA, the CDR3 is TGCAGTGCTAGAGGGGGGGGATATGGCTACACCTTC. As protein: CSARGGGYGYTF.

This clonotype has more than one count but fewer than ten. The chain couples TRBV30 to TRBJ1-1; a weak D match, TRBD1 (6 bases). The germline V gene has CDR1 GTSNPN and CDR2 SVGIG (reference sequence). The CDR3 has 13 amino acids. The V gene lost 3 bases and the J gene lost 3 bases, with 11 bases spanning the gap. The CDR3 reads CAWSRGGDTEAFF. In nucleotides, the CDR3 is TGTGCCTGGAGCCGAGGGGGAGACACTGAAGCTTTCTTT.

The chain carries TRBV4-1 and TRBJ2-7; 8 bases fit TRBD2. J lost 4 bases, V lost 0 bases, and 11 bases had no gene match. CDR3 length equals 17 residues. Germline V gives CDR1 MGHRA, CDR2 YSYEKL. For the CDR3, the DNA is TGCGCCAGCAGCCAAGATGGGGATAGCGGGATTGGGTACGAGCAGTACTTC. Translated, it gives CASSQDGDSGIGYEQYF.

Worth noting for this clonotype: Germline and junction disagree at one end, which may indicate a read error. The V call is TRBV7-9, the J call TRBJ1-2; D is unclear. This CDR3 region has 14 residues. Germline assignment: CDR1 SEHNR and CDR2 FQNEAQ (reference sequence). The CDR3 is CVSSLGQAVYGYTF. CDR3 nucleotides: TGTGTCAGCAGCTTAGGGCAGGCTGTCTATGGCTACACCTTC.

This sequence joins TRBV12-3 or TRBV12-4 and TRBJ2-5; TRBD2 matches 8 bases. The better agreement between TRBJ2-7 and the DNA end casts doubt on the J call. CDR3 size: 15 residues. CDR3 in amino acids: CASSLGLAIGIEQYF. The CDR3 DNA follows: TGTGCCAGCAGTTTAGGACTAGCGATCGGAATCGAGCAGTACTTC.

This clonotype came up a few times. CDR3 residues: CSARDRLIGVNTQYF. The CDR3 DNA reads as TGCAGTGCTAGAGATCGGCTGATTGGCGTGAATACGCAGTATTTT. The chain employs TRBV20-1 and TRBJ2-3; D is undetermined. CDR1 DFQATT and CDR2 SNEGSKA come from the germline V gene (reference sequence). V was clipped by 0 bases and J by 7 bases, with 17 bases between them. The CDR3 loop spans 15 amino acids.

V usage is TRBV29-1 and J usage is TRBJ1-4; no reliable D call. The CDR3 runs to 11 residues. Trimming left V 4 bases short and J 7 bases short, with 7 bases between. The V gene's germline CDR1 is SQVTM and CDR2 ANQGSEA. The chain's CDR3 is CSVVRGEKLFF. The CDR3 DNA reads TGCAGCGTTGTCCGGGGTGAAAAACTGTTTTTT.

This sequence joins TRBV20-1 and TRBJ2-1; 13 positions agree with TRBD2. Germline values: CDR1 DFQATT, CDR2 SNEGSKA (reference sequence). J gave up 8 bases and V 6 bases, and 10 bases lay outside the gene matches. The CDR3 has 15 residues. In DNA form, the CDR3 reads TGCAGTGCACGACTAGCGGGAGGAATGTTTCATGAGCAGTTCTTC. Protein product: CSARLAGGMFHEQFF.

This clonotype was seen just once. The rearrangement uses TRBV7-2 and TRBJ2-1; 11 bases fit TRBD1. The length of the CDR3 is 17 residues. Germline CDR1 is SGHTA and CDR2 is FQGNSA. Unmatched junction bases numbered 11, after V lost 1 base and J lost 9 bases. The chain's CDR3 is CASSLDGWGQGVVEQFF. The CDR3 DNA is TGTGCCAGCAGCTTAGACGGTTGGGGACAGGGGGTAGTTGAGCAGTTCTTC.

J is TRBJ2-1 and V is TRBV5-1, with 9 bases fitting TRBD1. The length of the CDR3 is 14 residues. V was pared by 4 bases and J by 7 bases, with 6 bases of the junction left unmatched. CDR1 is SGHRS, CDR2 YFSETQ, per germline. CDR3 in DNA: TGCGCCAGCAGCCGACGGGACAGGGAGAATGAGCAGTTCTTC. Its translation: CASSRRDRENEQFF. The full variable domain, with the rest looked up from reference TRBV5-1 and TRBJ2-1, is KAGVTQTPRYLIKTRGQQVTLSCSPISGHRSVSWYQQTPGQGLQFLFEYFSETQRNKGNFPGRFSGRQFSNSRSEMNVSTLELGDSALYLCASSRRDRENEQFFGPGTRLTVL.

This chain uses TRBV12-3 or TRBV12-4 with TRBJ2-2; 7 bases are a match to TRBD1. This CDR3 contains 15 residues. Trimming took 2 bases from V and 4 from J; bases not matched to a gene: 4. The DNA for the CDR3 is TGTGCCAGCAGTTTAACCCCAGGGGGCACCGGGGAGCTGTTTTTT. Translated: CASSLTPGGTGELFF.